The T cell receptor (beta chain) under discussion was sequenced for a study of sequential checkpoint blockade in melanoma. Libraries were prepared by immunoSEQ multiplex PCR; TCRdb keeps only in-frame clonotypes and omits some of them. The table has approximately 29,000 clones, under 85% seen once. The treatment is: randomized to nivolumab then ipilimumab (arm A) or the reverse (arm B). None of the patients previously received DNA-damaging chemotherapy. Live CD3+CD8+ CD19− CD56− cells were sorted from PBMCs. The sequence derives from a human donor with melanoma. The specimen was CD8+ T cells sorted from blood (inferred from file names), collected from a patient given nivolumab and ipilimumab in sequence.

The chain's CDR3 is CASSSITEGFLSYEQYF. The CDR3 DNA sequence: TGTGCCAGCAGTTCCATCACAGAAGGATTTTTGTCCTACGAGCAGTACTTC. The chain is built from TRBV28 and TRBJ2-7; no clear D gene. From germline, CDR1 is MDHEN and CDR2 SYDVKM. Trimming shortened V by 4 bases and J by 1 base, and 20 bases separated the two germline ends. The CDR3 is made up of 17 amino acids.